This TCR beta chain originates from a study of T cells in Graves' hyperthyroidism and ophthalmopathy. Study in general: Blood from the periphery was taken at initial diagnosis, before any treatment.

Study outcomes and limitations: Stable hyperthyroidism was separated from ophthalmopathy by a model based on 13 V-J features.

CDR1 MGHDK and CDR2 SYGVNS come from the germline V gene. The CDR3 loop spans 15 amino acids. V lost 4 bases to trimming and J lost 3 bases, with 16 bases between them. About this clonotype itself: Antigen unknown.

The source material, RNA transcripts, was used to amplify TCR beta CDR3 regions. The HTBI set primed first-round TCR CDR3 RT-PCR. Using its own MiXCR run on the multiplex PCR reads, TCRdb lists one record per CDR3 protein. The sample has 700,000 to 850,000 distinct CDR3 sequences, 35% seen once. The gene calls are TRBV25-1 and TRBJ2-7; D unresolved. The clonotype originates from a woman aged 40 to 49 with Graves' hyperthyroidism. The sample consisted of blood. CDR3 loop: CASSANVLRSYEQYF. As DNA, the CDR3 is TGTGCCAGCAGTGCAAATGTTCTCCGGAGCTACGAGCAGTACTTC.